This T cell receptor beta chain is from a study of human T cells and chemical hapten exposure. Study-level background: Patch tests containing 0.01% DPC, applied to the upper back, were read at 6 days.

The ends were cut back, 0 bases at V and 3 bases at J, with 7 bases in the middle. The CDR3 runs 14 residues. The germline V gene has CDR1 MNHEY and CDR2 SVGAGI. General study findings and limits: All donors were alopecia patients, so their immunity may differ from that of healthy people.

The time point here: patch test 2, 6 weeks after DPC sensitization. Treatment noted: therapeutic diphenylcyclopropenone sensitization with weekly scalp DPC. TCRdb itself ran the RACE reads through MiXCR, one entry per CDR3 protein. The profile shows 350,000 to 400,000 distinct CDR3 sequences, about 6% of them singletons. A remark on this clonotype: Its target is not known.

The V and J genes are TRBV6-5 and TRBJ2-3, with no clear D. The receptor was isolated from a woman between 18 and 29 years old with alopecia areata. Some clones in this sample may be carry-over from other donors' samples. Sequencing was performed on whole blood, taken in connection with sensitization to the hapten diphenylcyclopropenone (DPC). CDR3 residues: CASSYSERTDTQYF. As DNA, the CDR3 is TGTGCCAGCAGTTACTCCGAGCGAACAGATACGCAGTATTTT.